This TCR beta chain emerged from a study of response to subunit inactivated influenza vaccine. Concerning this clonotype: Its specificity is unknown.

Study-level results: The authors suggested that few new T cells are recruited per seasonal influenza vaccination.

TCRdb fed the RT-PCR reads into MiXCR, producing one record per CDR3 protein. The sample has hundreds of thousands of distinct CDR3 sequences; about 15% are singletons. The CDR3 runs to 17 residues. With 1 base removed from V and 0 bases from J, the gap between germline ends came to 13 bases. This receptor was obtained from a man aged 45 to 65 who received an inactivated influenza vaccine. The chain joins TRBV12-3 or TRBV12-4 to TRBJ2-1; the D gene is possibly TRBD2 (5 bases). Sequences were derived from PBMCs from blood, sampled roughly 2 weeks before vaccination. The CDR3 bases are TGTGCCAGCAGTTTAGGGGTTGGGAGCCCCTCCTACAATGAGCAGTTCTTC. This gives the protein CASSLGVGSPSYNEQFF.